This note documents a single T cell receptor beta chain sequence. The data were obtained in a study of neoadjuvant anti-PD-1 for oral cavity cancer. For the study at large: Patients without progression received a fourth nivolumab dose around day 43, then surgical resection on days 50-56.

Time point meaning: after neoadjuvant nivolumab, at surgical resection. Patients had newly diagnosed, untreated stage II-IVA oral cavity squamous cell carcinoma. Blood cells were analyzed directly, without culture or expansion. Six replicates per PBMC sample, mostly from 480 ng of genomic DNA. TCRdb's table, derived via immunoSEQ multiplex PCR, lists solely in-frame clones and lacks some. The profile covers some 14,000 clones, with 76% appearing a single time and 2% to 2.5% taken by the ten largest. The germline gives CDR1 SQVTM, CDR2 ANQGSEA. The V end lost 7 bases, the J end lost 4 bases, and 14 bases lay between the germline ends. The CDR3 is made up of 13 amino acids.

The V call is TRBV29-1, the J call TRBJ2-1; D is ambiguous. Sequencing was performed on PBMCs, taken after nivolumab (anti-PD-1) treatment. The receptor comes from a person aged 35-80 years with oral cavity squamous cell carcinoma. The CDR3 region has the DNA TGCAGCGGGAGCCCGAACCCATACAATGAGCAGTTCTTC. Translation: CSGSPNPYNEQFF.